This T cell receptor beta chain was identified in a study of blood T cell repertoires in COVID-19. This clone was seen a few times. Produced via immunoSEQ multiplex PCR; TCRdb's table is partial and in-frame only. This table holds 150,000 to 250,000 clones, about 85% found once. The TCR sequence derives from a woman aged 40 to 50 with COVID-19, enrolled during active disease. The sequencing sample was made of peripheral blood.

The chain's CDR3 is CASSPGMTGVGETQYF. DNA for the CDR3: TGTGCCAGCAGCCCGGGTATGACGGGAGTGGGGGAGACCCAGTACTTC. The chain uses TRBV4-2 and TRBJ2-5, with a weak D call TRBD2 (6 bases). Germline CDR1 is LGHNA and CDR2 is YNFKEQ. With 4 bases removed from V and 5 bases from J, the gap between germline ends came to 20 bases. The CDR3 has 16 amino acids.